This T cell receptor (beta chain) emerged from a study of response to subunit inactivated influenza vaccine. This clonotype was counted a few times. TCRdb called the RT-PCR reads again in MiXCR, with one record for every CDR3 protein. The sample holds 700,000 to 900,000 distinct CDR3 sequences, 21% seen once. Trimming left V 2 bases short and J 0 bases short, with 14 bases between. This CDR3 comprises 17 residues. Germline lookup yields CDR1 MGHDK and CDR2 SYGVNS. The sequencing used PBMCs from blood, collected more than 4 days after vaccination. V is TRBV25-1 and J is TRBJ2-1; tentative D call: TRBD2 (5 bases). This clonotype originated in a man between 50 and 59 years old who received an inactivated influenza vaccine. The CDR3 DNA reads TGTGCCAGCAGTGAACCACAAAGCGGAAGCTCCTACAATGAGCAGTTCTTC. Protein product: CASSEPQSGSSYNEQFF.